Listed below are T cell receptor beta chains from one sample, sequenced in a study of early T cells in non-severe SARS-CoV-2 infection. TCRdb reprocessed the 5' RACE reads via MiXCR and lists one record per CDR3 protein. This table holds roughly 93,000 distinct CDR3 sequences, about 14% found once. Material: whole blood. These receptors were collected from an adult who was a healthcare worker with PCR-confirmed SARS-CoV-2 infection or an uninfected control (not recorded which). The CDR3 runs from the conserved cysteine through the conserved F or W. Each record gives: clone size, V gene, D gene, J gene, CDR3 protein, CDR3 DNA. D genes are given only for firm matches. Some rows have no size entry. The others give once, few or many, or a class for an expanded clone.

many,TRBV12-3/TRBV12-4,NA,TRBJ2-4,CASSSADIDKNIQYF,TGTGCCAGCAGTTCGGCCGACATTGACAAAAACATTCAGTACTTC
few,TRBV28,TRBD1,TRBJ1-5,CASSPQDRWNQPQHF,TGTGCCAGCAGTCCTCAGGACAGGTGGAATCAGCCCCAGCATTTT
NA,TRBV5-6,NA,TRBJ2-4,CASSYGTPWVENIQYF,TGTGCCAGCAGCTATGGGACACCATGGGTCGAAAACATTCAGTACTTC
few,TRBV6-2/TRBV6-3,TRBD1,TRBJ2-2,CASSFTNRGAGELFF,TGTGCCAGCAGTTTCACAAACAGGGGAGCCGGGGAGCTGTTTTTT
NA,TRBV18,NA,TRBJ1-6,CASSPIDSLNSPLHF,TGTGCCAGCTCACCAATCGATTCTCTCAATTCACCCCTCCACTTT
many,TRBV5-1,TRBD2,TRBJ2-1,CASRSGGASDEQFF,TGCGCCAGCAGAAGCGGGGGGGCCAGCGATGAGCAGTTCTTC
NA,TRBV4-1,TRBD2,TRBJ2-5,CASSQAERGYQETQYF,TGCGCCAGCAGCCAAGCGGAGCGGGGGTACCAAGAGACCCAGTACTTC
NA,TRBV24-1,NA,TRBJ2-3,CATSSKGRGTDTQYF,TGTGCCACCAGTAGTAAGGGGCGAGGCACAGATACGCAGTATTTT
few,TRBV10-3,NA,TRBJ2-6,CAISEPRNSGANVLTF,TGTGCCATCAGTGAGCCCAGAAACTCTGGGGCCAACGTCCTGACTTTC
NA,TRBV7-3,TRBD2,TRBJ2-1,CASSPGTSGNNEQFF,TGTGCCAGCAGCCCAGGGACTAGCGGTAACAATGAGCAGTTCTTC
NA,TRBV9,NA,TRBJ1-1,CASSVVQLTEAFF,TGTGCCAGCAGCGTAGTTCAGCTCACTGAAGCTTTCTTT
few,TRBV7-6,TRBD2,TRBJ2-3,CASRLGTSGDTQYF,TGTGCCAGCAGACTAGGGACTAGCGGTGATACGCAGTATTTT
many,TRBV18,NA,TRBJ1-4,CASSPGRNEKLFF,TGTGCCAGCTCACCAGGGCGTAATGAAAAACTGTTTTTT
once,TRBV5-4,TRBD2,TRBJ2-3,CASSSRFGGATDTQYF,TGTGCCAGCAGCTCACGGTTCGGGGGGGCGACAGATACGCAGTATTTT
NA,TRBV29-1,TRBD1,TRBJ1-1,CSGGDRDTEAFF,TGCAGCGGGGGGGACAGAGACACTGAAGCTTTCTTT
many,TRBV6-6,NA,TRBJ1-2,CASSYLSGPYGYTF,TGTGCCAGCAGTTATCTCTCGGGACCCTATGGCTACACCTTC
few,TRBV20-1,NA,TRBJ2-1,CSATRRAADEQFF,TGCAGTGCTACCCGGAGGGCCGCCGATGAGCAGTTCTTC
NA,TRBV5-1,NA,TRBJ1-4,CASSQGRLTNEKLFF,TGCGCCAGCAGCCAAGGACGGCTGACTAATGAAAAACTGTTTTTT
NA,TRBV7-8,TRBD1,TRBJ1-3,CASSLGQGSGNTIYF,TGTGCCAGCAGCTTAGGACAGGGAAGTGGAAACACCATATATTTT
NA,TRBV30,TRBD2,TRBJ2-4,CAWSVFASGGKNIQYF,TGTGCCTGGAGTGTTTTCGCTAGCGGGGGTAAAAACATTCAGTACTTC
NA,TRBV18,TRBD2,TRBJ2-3,CASSQLLAGSTDTQYF,TGTGCCAGCTCACAGCTACTAGCGGGTAGCACAGATACGCAGTATTTT
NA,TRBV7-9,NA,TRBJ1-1,CASSVGQNTEAFF,TGTGCCAGCAGCGTAGGCCAGAACACTGAAGCTTTCTTT
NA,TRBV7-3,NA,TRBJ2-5,CASSLIVPRPKETQYF,TGTGCCAGCAGCTTAATAGTACCCCGACCTAAAGAGACCCAGTACTTC
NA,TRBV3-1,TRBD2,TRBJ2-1,CASSQELLAGPKQFF,TGTGCCAGCAGCCAAGAATTACTAGCGGGTCCCAAGCAGTTCTTC
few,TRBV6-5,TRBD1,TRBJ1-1,CASSYHRGVAFF,TGTGCCAGCAGTTACCACAGGGGGGTAGCTTTCTTT
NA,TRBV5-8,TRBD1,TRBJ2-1,CASSNWLGTGDPRSSYNEQFF,TGTGCCAGCAGCAACTGGTTGGGGACAGGGGACCCAAGGAGCTCCTACAATGAGCAGTTCTTC
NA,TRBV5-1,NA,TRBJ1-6,CASSLESPNSPLHF,TGCGCCAGCAGCTTGGAGTCCCCGAATTCACCCCTCCACTTT
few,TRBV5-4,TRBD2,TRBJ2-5,CASSLPSGGETQYF,TGTGCCAGCAGCCTTCCTAGCGGGGGCGAGACCCAGTACTTC
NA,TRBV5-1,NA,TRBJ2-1,CASSDTKNYNEQFF,TGCGCCAGCAGTGATACAAAAAACTACAATGAGCAGTTCTTC
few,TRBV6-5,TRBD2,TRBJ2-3,CASGLAGGPTDTQYF,TGTGCCAGCGGGCTAGCGGGGGGGCCCACAGATACGCAGTATTTT
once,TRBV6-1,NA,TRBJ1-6,CASSGGDRFPALGSPLHF,TGTGCCAGCAGTGGCGGTGACAGGTTTCCCGCTTTGGGTTCACCCCTCCACTTT
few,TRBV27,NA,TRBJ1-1,CASSLRELGSEAFF,TGTGCCAGCAGTTTAAGAGAGTTGGGCTCTGAAGCTTTCTTT
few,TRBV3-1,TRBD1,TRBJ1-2,CASKESLGDRGSYGYTF,TGTGCCAGCAAGGAATCACTAGGGGACAGGGGATCGTACGGCTACACCTTC
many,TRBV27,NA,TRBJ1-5,CASSSGLGQPQHF,TGTGCCAGCAGTTCAGGGTTAGGACAGCCCCAGCATTTT
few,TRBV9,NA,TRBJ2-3,CASSRYPSADTQYF,TGTGCCAGCAGCCGGTACCCTAGCGCAGATACGCAGTATTTT
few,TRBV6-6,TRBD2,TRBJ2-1,CASSSGGGIYNEQFF,TGTGCCAGCAGTTCTGGCGGGGGGATCTACAATGAGCAGTTCTTC
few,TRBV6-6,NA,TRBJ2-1,CASSYSTGTWGHNEQFF,TGTGCCAGCAGTTACTCCACCGGGACATGGGGCCACAATGAGCAGTTCTTC
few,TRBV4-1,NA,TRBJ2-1,CASSTKADSSYNEQFF,TGCGCCAGCAGTACCAAGGCCGACAGCTCCTACAATGAGCAGTTCTTC
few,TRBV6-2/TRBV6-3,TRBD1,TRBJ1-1,CASRDSDTEAFF,TGTGCCAGCCGGGACAGTGACACTGAAGCTTTCTTT
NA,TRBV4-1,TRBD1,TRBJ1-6,CASSQAVVRDRGLGSPLHF,TGCGCCAGCAGCCAAGCAGTGGTCCGGGACAGGGGTCTAGGTTCACCCCTCCACTTT
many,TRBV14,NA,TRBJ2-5,CASSQDLLAIKKETQYF,TGTGCCAGCAGCCAAGATTTGTTGGCTATCAAAAAAGAGACCCAGTACTTC
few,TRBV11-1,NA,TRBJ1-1,CASRWGGTNTEAFF,TGTGCCAGCAGGTGGGGAGGGACGAACACTGAAGCTTTCTTT
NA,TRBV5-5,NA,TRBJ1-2,CASSLAGRERYTF,TGTGCCAGCAGCTTGGCAGGCAGGGAGCGCTACACCTTC
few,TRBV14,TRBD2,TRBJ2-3,CASSRRRDYPYYDTQYF,TGTGCCAGCAGCCGGCGCCGGGACTACCCATATTACGATACGCAGTATTTT
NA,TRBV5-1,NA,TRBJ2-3,CASSFQDSTDTQYF,TGCGCCAGCAGCTTCCAGGACAGCACAGATACGCAGTATTTT
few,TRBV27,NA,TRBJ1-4,CASSYFGVREREKLFF,TGTGCCAGCAGTTATTTCGGGGTGAGGGAGCGGGAAAAACTGTTTTTT
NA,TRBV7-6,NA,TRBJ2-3,CASSSDAGHHTDTQYF,TGTGCCAGCAGCAGTGATGCGGGACACCACACAGATACGCAGTATTTT
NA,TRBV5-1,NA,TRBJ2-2,CASSLGRIGYAGELFF,TGCGCCAGCAGCTTGGGCCGCATAGGGTACGCCGGGGAGCTGTTTTTT
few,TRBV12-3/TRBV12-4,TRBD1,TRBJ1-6,CASSSPGQGSPLHF,TGTGCCAGCAGTTCACCGGGACAGGGCTCACCCCTCCACTTT
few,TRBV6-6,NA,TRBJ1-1,CASGPSAGATTEAFF,TGTGCCAGCGGACCCTCCGCAGGGGCGACCACTGAAGCTTTCTTT
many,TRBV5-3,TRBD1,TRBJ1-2,CARSCPGTGGYGYTF,TGTGCCAGAAGCTGTCCCGGGACAGGAGGATATGGCTACACCTTC
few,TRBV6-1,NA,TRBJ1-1,CASSLSFAYPAEAFF,TGTGCCAGCAGTCTATCTTTTGCTTACCCAGCTGAAGCTTTCTTT
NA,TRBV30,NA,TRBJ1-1,CAWSGRGRKGNTEAFF,TGTGCCTGGAGTGGGAGGGGCCGAAAGGGAAACACTGAAGCTTTCTTT
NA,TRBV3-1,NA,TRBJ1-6,CASSQDYRVGSPLHF,TGTGCCAGCAGCCAAGATTACAGGGTGGGTTCACCCCTCCACTTT
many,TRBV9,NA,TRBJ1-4,CASSETGTDEKLFF,TGTGCCAGCAGCGAAACCGGGACGGATGAAAAACTGTTTTTT